This TCR beta chain is from a study of T-cell memory formation after mild COVID-19 (dated by TCRdb to about 2021). Describing the broader study: TCR sequence clusters from the two donors were found to be largely donor specific. In a couple of donors, T-cell clones that expanded and contracted after mild COVID-19 were tracked by sequencing TCRalpha and TCRbeta repertoires over time. The cohort was made up of two young adult volunteers, one female and one male, who were previously healthy. General findings and caveats noted by the study authors: From day 15 to 85, contracting clones showed balanced CD4/CD8 phenotypes, whereas a second wave of clones that expanded from day 15 to 37 leaned towards CD4+. Whether the second-wave clones peaking on day 37 were SARS-CoV-2 specific was not confirmed. The detection of some responding clones in pre-infection memory suggests that pre-existing cross-reactive memory T cells joined the SARS-CoV-2 response. The study covered only two mild cases, and larger cohorts including severe cases with pre-infection samples were considered necessary. Contracting CD4+ clones turned up mainly in the CM and EM memory subsets, whereas EMRA was where CD8+ clones were enriched.

The reads were generated on an Illumina NovaSeq 6000. TCRalpha and TCRbeta cDNA libraries were built by 5'RACE with constant-segment primers, adding sample barcodes and unique molecular identifiers. RNA was extracted from every sample with Trizol reagent. Amplification of the libraries took two PCR steps, and the second step added a second sample barcode plus Illumina TruSeq adapters. The libraries were sequenced on an Illumina NovaSeq using 2 x 150 bp paired-end reads. The published analysis was carried out like this. The reads were demultiplexed and collapsed into UMI-guided consensus sequences using migec v1.2.7. With mixcr v2.1.11, UMI consensuses were aligned to TRA and TRB V and J templates and assembled into clonotypes. A clonotype was counted as expanded or contracted only if both edgeR and NoisET called the change significant, with noise models trained on biological replicates. For edgeR calls, a false discovery rate-adjusted p below 0.01 and a log2 fold-change threshold of 1 were applied. As an exploratory analysis of dynamics, max-normalized trajectories of the 1000 most abundant clonotypes were examined by PCA with hierarchical clustering. Separately sequenced CD4+ and CD8+ repertoires were used to assign a CD4 or CD8 phenotype to each responding clone. The public sequencing data were trimmed at Q25 with fastp and processed into clonotypes with MiXCR by TCRdb, which kept only in-frame beta chains. When rows share a CDR3 protein, they turn into one entry using the most common DNA and genes. It is TCRdb's table, rather than the study itself, that gives the V and J calls and clone size. Within this sample are 250,000 to 350,000 distinct CDR3 sequences, with approximately 19% of them counted one time only. Around a fifth of the sample rests with the top ten.

This clonotype was counted a few times. The antigen it recognizes is unknown. The input lacks base qualities; no much larger clone sits a single base away. V is trimmed back by 8 bases and J by 4 bases, and the junction contains 8 bases that no gene match accounts for. CDR1 and CDR2 were assigned from the germline V gene as SQVTM and ANQGSEA. Taken from cysteine to phenylalanine, the CDR3 has 13 residues. The kept DNA is CDR3 alone, 39 bases in frame from the first base. Ficoll-Paque density gradient centrifugation was the method used to isolate PBMCs. The V and J genes are TRBV29-1 and TRBJ2-3, and 8 bases in between align with TRBD1. Input material: PBMCs or a T cell subset sorted from them (not recorded which). The TCR sequence derives from a young man who had mild COVID-19 (a few samples of this study predate the infection). The sample titles of this study are shuffled in the database, so cell type and time point are left out; the donor was told from shared clones. The CDR3 protein sequence reads: CSTQDRAADTQYF. The nucleotide sequence reads as follows: TGCAGCACCCAGGACAGGGCCGCAGATACGCAGTATTTT.